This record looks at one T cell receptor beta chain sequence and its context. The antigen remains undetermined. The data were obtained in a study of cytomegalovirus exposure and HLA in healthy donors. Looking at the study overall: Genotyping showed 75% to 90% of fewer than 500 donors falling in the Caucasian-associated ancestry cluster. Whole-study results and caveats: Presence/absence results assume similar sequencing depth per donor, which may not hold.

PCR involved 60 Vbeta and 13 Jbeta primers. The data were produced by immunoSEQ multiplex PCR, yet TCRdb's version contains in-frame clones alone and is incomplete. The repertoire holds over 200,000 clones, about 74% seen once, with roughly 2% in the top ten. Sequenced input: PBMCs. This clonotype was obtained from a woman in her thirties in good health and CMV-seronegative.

CDR3: CASSDRVGYTF. CDR3 DNA: TGCGCCAGCAGCGACAGGGTTGGCTACACCTTC. The chain combines TRBV5-1 with TRBJ1-2; 7 bases agree with TRBD1. This CDR3 is 11 amino acids long. CDR1 and CDR2 from the germline V gene are SGHRS and YFSETQ. The V gene end was trimmed by 4 bases and the J gene end by 7 bases; junction bases not matched to a gene: 1.